This passage covers 10 T cell receptor beta chains from one sample sequenced in a study of cytomegalovirus exposure and HLA in healthy donors. Profiled with immunoSEQ multiplex PCR; TCRdb holds only in-frame clones, not every one. The sample lists under 150,000 clones, just over 90% occurring once. Specimen: PBMCs. Receptors originate from a man younger than 35 in good health and CMV-seronegative.

J is TRBJ1-2 and V is TRBV5-4; D call uncertain. The CDR3 consists of 14 residues. Germline values: CDR1 SGHNT, CDR2 YYREEE (reference sequence). V was trimmed by 4 bases and J by 0 bases, leaving 10 bases between them. This chain's CDR3 is CASSSGFSNYGYTF. The CDR3 nucleotides read TGTGCCAGCAGCAGCGGGTTCTCTAACTATGGCTACACCTTC.

This clone was seen a single time. The V gene is TRBV18, the J gene TRBJ1-1, with unresolved D. The germline CDR1 and CDR2 sequences are KGHSH and LQKENI. Trimming removed 3 bases from V and 1 base from J, with 6 bases in between. The CDR3 consists of 13 residues. The CDR3 reads CASSPKKNTEAFF. The CDR3 coding sequence is TGTGCCAGCTCACCCAAAAAGAACACTGAAGCTTTCTTT.

This rearrangement joins TRBV5-1 to TRBJ2-3, with D possibly being TRBD1 (5 bases). Trimming left V 5 bases short and J 4 bases short, with 14 bases between. Germline loops: CDR1 SGHRS, CDR2 YFSETQ. The CDR3 is 14 residues long. The CDR3 DNA is TGCGCCAGCAGTGACAGAGTCAAGGCAGATACGCAGTATTTT. As protein: CASSDRVKADTQYF.

This clone was detected once. The J gene is TRBJ1-1, the V gene TRBV5-4; the match to TRBD1 covers 7 bases. The CDR3 has 13 amino acids. V lost 4 bases, J lost 5 bases, and 5 bases stayed unmatched. In germline, CDR1 is SGHNT, CDR2 YYREEE (reference sequence). The CDR3 loop is CASSMGQQTEAFF. The CDR3 DNA follows: TGTGCCAGCAGCATGGGACAGCAGACTGAAGCTTTCTTT.

The rearrangement joins TRBV6-5 to TRBJ1-2, with D tentatively TRBD1 (6 bases). The V end was cut by 6 bases, the J end by 10 bases, with 18 bases between. This CDR3 comprises 13 residues. From germline, CDR1 is MNHEY and CDR2 SVGAGI. This CDR3 reads CASRLQGLPDYTF. The CDR3 coding sequence is TGTGCCAGCAGGCTACAGGGCCTGCCTGACTACACCTTC.

This chain links TRBV29-1 with TRBJ1-1; D gene ambiguous. Germline lookup yields CDR1 SQVTM and CDR2 ANQGSEA. This CDR3 comprises 13 residues. The V end was cut by 3 bases, the J end by 1 base, with 9 bases between. This CDR3 is CSVDPQENTEAFF. The CDR3 DNA is TGCAGCGTTGACCCCCAGGAGAACACTGAAGCTTTCTTT.

J is TRBJ1-2 and V is TRBV9, with 8 nucleotides matching TRBD1. The V gene end was trimmed by 0 bases and the J gene end by 8 bases; junction bases not matched to a gene: 3. Germline CDR1 and CDR2: SGDLS and YYNGEE. The CDR3 spans 13 residues. CDR3 in amino acids: CASSVAGGGGYTF. In nucleotides, the CDR3 is TGTGCCAGCAGCGTAGCAGGGGGCGGAGGCTACACCTTC.

This CDR3 reads CASSLQQGVVATGELFF. The CDR3 bases are TGTGCCAGCAGCTTGCAACAGGGGGTGGTTGCCACCGGGGAGCTGTTTTTT. This chain links TRBV7-8 with TRBJ2-2; 8 nucleotides agree with TRBD1. The CDR3 runs to 17 residues. The germline CDR1 and CDR2 sequences are SGHVS and FQNEAQ. The V segment lost 3 bases and the J segment 4 bases; nucleotides outside the gene matches: 10. Together with reference TRBV7-8 and TRBJ2-2, the CDR3 gives the full variable domain: GAGVSQSPRYKVAKRGQDVALRCDPISGHVSLFWYQQALGQGPEFLTYFQNEAQLDKSGLPSDRFFAERPEGSVSTLKIQRTQQEDSAVYLCASSLQQGVVATGELFFGEGSRLTVL.

This rearrangement joins TRBV12-5 to TRBJ1-2; a weak D match, TRBD1 (5 bases). Germline V gene lookup returns CDR1 LGHNT and CDR2 FRNRAP. V lost 0 bases and J lost 0, with 26 bases in between. CDR3 length: 21 residues. CDR3 DNA: TGTGCTAGTGGTTTGGTAATTTGGGCGGACAACCGAATCCAAACTAACTATGGCTACACCTTC. Protein sequence: CASGLVIWADNRIQTNYGYTF.

V usage is TRBV7-9 and J usage is TRBJ2-2; D possibly corresponds to TRBD2 (5 bases). Per the germline V gene, CDR1 is SEHNR and CDR2 is FQNEAQ (reference sequence). V gave up 4 bases and J gave up 5 bases, with 11 bases separating them. The CDR3 has 14 amino acids. CDR3 nucleotide sequence: TGTGCCAGCAGCTCCGGGGTGTCAACCGGGGAGCTGTTTTTT. Its protein product is CASSSGVSTGELFF.